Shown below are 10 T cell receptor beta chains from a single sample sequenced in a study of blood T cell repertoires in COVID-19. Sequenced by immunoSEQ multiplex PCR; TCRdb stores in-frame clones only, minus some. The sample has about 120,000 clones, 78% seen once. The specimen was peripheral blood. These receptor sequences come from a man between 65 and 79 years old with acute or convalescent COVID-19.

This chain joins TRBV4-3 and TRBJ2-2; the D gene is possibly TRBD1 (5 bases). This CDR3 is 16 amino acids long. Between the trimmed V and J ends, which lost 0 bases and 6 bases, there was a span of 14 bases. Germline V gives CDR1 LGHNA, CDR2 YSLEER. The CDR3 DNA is TGCGCCAGCAGCCAAGATAGTGTTGTAGGGGCCGGGGAGCTGTTTTTT. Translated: CASSQDSVVGAGELFF.

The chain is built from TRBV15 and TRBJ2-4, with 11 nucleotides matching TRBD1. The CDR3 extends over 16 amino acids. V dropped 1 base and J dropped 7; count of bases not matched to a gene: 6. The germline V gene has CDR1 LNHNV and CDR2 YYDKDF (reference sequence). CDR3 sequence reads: CATSRGTGQGANIQYF. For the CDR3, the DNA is TGTGCCACCAGCAGAGGAACCGGACAGGGGGCGAACATTCAGTACTTC.

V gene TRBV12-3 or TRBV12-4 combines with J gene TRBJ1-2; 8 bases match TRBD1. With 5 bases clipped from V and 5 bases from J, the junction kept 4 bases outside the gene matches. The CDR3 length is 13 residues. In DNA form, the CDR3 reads TGTGCCAGCAGTGGACAGGGTAGGTATGGCTACACCTTC. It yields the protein CASSGQGRYGYTF.

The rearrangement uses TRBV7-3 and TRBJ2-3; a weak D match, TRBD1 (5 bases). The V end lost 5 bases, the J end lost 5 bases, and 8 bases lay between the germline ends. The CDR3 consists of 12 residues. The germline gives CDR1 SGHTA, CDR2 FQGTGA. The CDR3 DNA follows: TGTGCCAGCAGCCAAAGGGGAGATACGCAGTATTTT. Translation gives CASSQRGDTQYF.

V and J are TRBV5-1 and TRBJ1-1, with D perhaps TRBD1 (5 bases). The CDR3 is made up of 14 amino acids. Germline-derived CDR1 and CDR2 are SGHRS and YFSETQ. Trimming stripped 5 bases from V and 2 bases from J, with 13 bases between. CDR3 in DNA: TGCGCCAGCAGTTCAGGTGGGGCAAACACTGAAGCTTTCTTT. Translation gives CASSSGGANTEAFF. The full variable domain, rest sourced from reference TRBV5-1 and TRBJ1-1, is KAGVTQTPRYLIKTRGQQVTLSCSPISGHRSVSWYQQTPGQGLQFLFEYFSETQRNKGNFPGRFSGRQFSNSRSEMNVSTLELGDSALYLCASSSGGANTEAFFGQGTRLTVV.

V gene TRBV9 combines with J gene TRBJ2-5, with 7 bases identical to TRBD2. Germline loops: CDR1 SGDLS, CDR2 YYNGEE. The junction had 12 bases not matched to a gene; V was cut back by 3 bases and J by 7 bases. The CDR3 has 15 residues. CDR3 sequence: CASSGIGEGLVTQYF. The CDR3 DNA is TGTGCCAGCAGCGGCATCGGGGAGGGGTTGGTGACCCAGTACTTC.

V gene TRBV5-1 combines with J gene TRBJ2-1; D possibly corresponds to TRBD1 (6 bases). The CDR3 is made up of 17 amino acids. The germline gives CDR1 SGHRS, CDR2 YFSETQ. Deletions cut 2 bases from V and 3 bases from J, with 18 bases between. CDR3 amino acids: CASSLLQGRVGYNEQFF. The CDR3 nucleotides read TGCGCCAGCAGCTTACTACAGGGTCGGGTAGGCTACAATGAGCAGTTCTTC.

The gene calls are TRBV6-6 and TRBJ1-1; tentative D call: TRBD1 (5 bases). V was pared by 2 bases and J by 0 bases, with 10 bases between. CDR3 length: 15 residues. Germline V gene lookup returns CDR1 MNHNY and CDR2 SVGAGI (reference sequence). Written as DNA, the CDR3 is TGTGCCAGCAGTTACGGCGCGGGGGTGAACACTGAAGCTTTCTTT. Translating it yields CASSYGAGVNTEAFF.

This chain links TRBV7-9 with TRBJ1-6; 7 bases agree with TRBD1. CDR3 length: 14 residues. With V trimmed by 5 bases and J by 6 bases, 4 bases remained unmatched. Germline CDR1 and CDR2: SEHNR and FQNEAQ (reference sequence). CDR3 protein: CASSTTGSNSPLHF. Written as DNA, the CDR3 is TGTGCCAGCAGCACGACAGGGTCTAATTCACCCCTCCACTTT.

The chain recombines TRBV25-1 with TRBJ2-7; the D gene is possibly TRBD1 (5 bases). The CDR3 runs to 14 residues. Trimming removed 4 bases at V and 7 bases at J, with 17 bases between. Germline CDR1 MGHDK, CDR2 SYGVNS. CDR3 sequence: CASSVRQGDGEQYF. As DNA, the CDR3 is TGTGCCAGCAGTGTAAGGCAGGGCGATGGGGAGCAGTACTTC.